The TCR beta chain under discussion was sequenced for a study of CD8+ T cells in alopecia areata. Study in general: Affected scalp percentage set treated patients' severity scores. Overall study results and limits: Within the top 100, expanded CD8+ clones significantly decreased with tofacitinib, as did scalp clonality. Especially in alopecia totalis/universalis, lesional scalp showed greater clonality than normal scalp did.

Sequencing used cDNA as its template, made by extracting RNA and reverse transcribing it. Clones were read by immunoSEQ multiplex PCR, and TCRdb kept only the in-frame ones, dropping some. The sample shows approximately 300,000 clones, 55% to 75% of them seen only once. V was trimmed by 6 bases and J by 7 bases, leaving 18 bases between them. The germline V gene encodes CDR1 MNHEY and CDR2 SMNVEV (reference sequence). The CDR3 is 15 amino acids. The treatment here: oral pan-JAK inhibitor, 5-10 mg twice daily. Researchers took lesional scalp punch biopsies and peripheral blood from people who were alopecia areata patients. As for this clone: The antigen is unknown.

The sample here was CD4+ T cells sorted from blood, taken at week 24, from a patient treated with tofacitinib. The rearrangement links TRBV27 to TRBJ1-4; possible D gene TRBD1, 6 bases. This sequence originates from a human donor with alopecia areata. In DNA, the CDR3 is TGTGCCAGCAGGCTAGGCACACAGGGTGGTGAAAAACTGTTTTTT. It yields the protein CASRLGTQGGEKLFF.